The sequence of this T cell receptor (beta chain) was determined in a study of cytomegalovirus exposure and HLA in healthy donors listed by TCRdb under 2017. A note on the overall study: In an earlier analysis of approximately 500 of the donors, around 300 Gb of sequence data and approximately 120 million unique TCR beta sequences from roughly 200 million T cells were reported. Alongside the repertoire data, information on donor age, sex, ethnicity and CMV serostatus was compiled. The number of donors typed differed by locus, with 629-630 for A, B, C, DRB1 and DQB1, around 500 for DQA1, some 570 for DPA1, and some 450 for DPB1. In an earlier analysis of more than 550 of the donors, high-throughput TCR beta sequencing was used to judge whether each TCR beta V gene segment behaved as functional or pseudogenic. The study aimed to test whether signatures of past pathogen exposure could be identified by cataloging public T cell receptors. The study profiled the T cell repertoires of hundreds of subjects by immunosequencing and related them to cytomegalovirus serostatus. To predict cytomegalovirus infection status, the study combined high-throughput TCR immunosequencing, statistical association of individual TCRs with disease status, and machine learning. Of the roughly 400 genotyped donors, 80% to 90% were placed in the genetic ancestry cluster associated with self-reported Caucasian donors. On average, around 240,000 unique TCR beta nucleotide sequences were sequenced per donor among about 400 genotyped donors of the cohort, with roughly 18% of those sequences being non-productive. In a later genetic analysis, genome-wide SNP genotypes for about three fifths of the 666 donors were used, and that subset was treated as a discovery cohort. A handful of DR-DQ haplotypes were handled as single units for association and clustering because linkage in the cohort was strong. An early release that covered about 600 HLA-typed donors contained around 300 gigabases of sequencing data and tens of millions of unique TCR sequences. The later analysis used no new phenotypic data to find candidate immune exposures, relying instead on TCR beta sequences and their occurrence across donors. HLA typing covered class I and class II loci at four-digit resolution. A later analysis re-examined previously published TCR beta repertoires from roughly 650 donors and added high-resolution HLA genotyping to investigate patterns of TCR occurrence. In addition to the first cohort of 650 to 800 subjects, a separate validation cohort of approximately 130 different subjects was used. All discovery cohort repertoires had been generated using a single sequencing platform. On the study overall, not on this receptor specifically: The classifier was reported to diagnose cytomegalovirus status with high specificity and sensitivity in both the original cohort and the validation cohort. Because some donors lacked HLA typing at each locus, the association tests relied only on the typed subset. A group of highly shared sequence variants was considered likely to be a technical artifact of the sequencing pipeline. Roughly uniform sequencing depth across donors was assumed in presence/absence analyses, although this assumption may not hold. The authors suggested that the approach could potentially be generalized to other disease states and immunological phenotypes. For the cohort, immune exposure information was limited to CMV serostatus. Three of the identified cytomegalovirus-associated TCR beta chains were confirmed in vitro to be specific for cytomegalovirus antigens. A further reported finding was that TCR beta sequences accurately predicted the HLA-A and HLA-B alleles for most subjects in the first cohort. A later genetic analysis reported fewer N-insertions in productive TCRs among donors in an Asian-associated ancestry cluster than the roughly 700-donor mean. A later analysis reported that several top co-occurrence clusters appeared linked to parvovirus B19, influenza, CMV and Epstein-Barr virus. An association between a missense DCLRE1C variant and V-gene and J-gene trimming of TCR beta chains was found in a later genetic analysis and replicated in an independent cohort. In the study, around 150 TCR beta chains were listed as associated with cytomegalovirus. An earlier analysis of 450 to 750 of the donors showed that most TCR beta V segments appeared in productive rearrangements either about 90% or about 30% of the time, which broadly matched IMGT annotations. A later analysis found that HLA-associated TCR beta chains were more clonally expanded and had lower generation probabilities than equally common non-associated chains. Linkage disequilibrium might explain the correlated functional status among segregating V segments, but an unknown experimental factor could not be excluded. Strong co-occurrence of HLA alleles, especially DR and DQ, made assigning TCR associations to individual alleles difficult. At a false discovery rate of 0.05, a later analysis linked roughly 17,000 TCR beta sequences to specific HLA alleles. The earlier analysis of 450 to 700 of the donors excluded 15 to 20 rarely observed V segments, including chromosome 9 orphons, because counts were too low. In this cohort, only TCR beta chains were sequenced, and detectable features were limited by the absence of alpha or paired-chain data. According to a later analysis, most CMV-associated TCR beta chains appeared to be HLA-restricted, and the HLA associations seemed to be driven largely by CMV exposure. While some public TCRs were present in many individuals, most TCR sequences turned up only very rarely across donors. According to a later analysis, TCR association rates differed among HLA loci, with DRB1 alleles showing the most associated TCRs and HLA-C alleles showing the fewest.

Receptor libraries were prepared by the immunoSEQ multiplex PCR assay. A mixture of 60 forward primers for TCR Vbeta segments and 13 reverse primers for TCR Jbeta segments was used in the multiplex PCR. The CDR3 region of rearranged TCR beta genes was amplified from genomic DNA with a multiplex PCR assay. On the Illumina HiSeq System, the amplified TCR beta libraries were sequenced as 87-base-pair reads. As for how the authors treated the data: In a later analysis, tens of millions of unique TCR beta chains were counted across the roughly 610 repertoires, and about 10 million of these chains were shared by at least two donors. Raw reads were error-corrected and collapsed into unique sequences with a nearest-neighbor algorithm that merged closely related sequences to remove PCR and sequencing errors. Alignment of CDR3 sequences to IMGT reference sequences was used to assign V, D and J gene segments. For a sequence to be retained, a match of at least six nucleotides to both a V gene segment and a J gene segment was required. A rearrangement counted as productive if the CDR3 had no stop codons and remained in frame with V and J, and every other rearrangement counted as non-productive. CDR3 was defined by IMGT convention, running from the second conserved V-encoded cysteine to the conserved J-encoded phenylalanine. In an earlier analysis of some 550 of the donors, sequences lacking an unambiguous match to a single V gene segment were excluded. In an earlier analysis of 500 to 750 of the donors, V segments were called functional above 56.7% productive rearrangements and were called segregating when the between-donor standard deviation exceeded 5%. A statistical classification framework was developed to diagnose cytomegalovirus status using the catalog of TCR beta chain sequences. A later analysis assigned V and J genes by comparing TCR nucleotide sequences with IMGT/GENE-DB human TR gene sequences. A later analysis assigned CDR3 sequences and most-parsimonious VDJ recombination scenarios with the TCRdist pipeline. A later analysis defined each TCR beta chain by its CDR3 amino acid sequence plus V-gene family, and excluded reads lacking a unique V-gene family. To address suspected cross-contamination and a sequencing artifact, a later analysis removed approximately 600 highly shared, low-generation-probability nucleotide sequences. In a later analysis, a clonal expansion index was calculated for each public chain from normalized within-repertoire ranks of inferred template counts. A later analysis computed generation probabilities with a VDJ recombination model fitted to out-of-frame rearrangements, and checked the results against IGoR. A later analysis scored TCR-TCR, TCR-HLA and TCR-CMV co-occurrence with hypergeometric tests, applying a repertoire-size bias correction to TCR pairs. To estimate false discovery rates, a later analysis permuted the HLA or CMV assignments 20 times. In a later analysis, co-occurring TCRs were grouped using DBSCAN, and TCRdist sequence similarity was added for clustering within HLA-allele-positive subsets. For co-occurrence clustering, repertoires with fewer than 30,000 or more than 120,000 public chains were excluded, along with a handful of repertoires with anomalous nucleotide sharing. This immuneACCESS table, as held by TCRdb, lists in-frame sequences with V and J called but not all clones. Of the missing ones, under half trace to an unresolved V gene in checked studies; the others have no known cause. The V and J calls and the clone size are those of that table, but D and trimming were determined from the DNA. This sample gives over 200,000 clones in total; roughly 82% of them show up just once. The ten largest make up about 6.1% of the sample.

The cohort consisted of 600 to 700 healthy bone marrow donors. Cohort members were all nominally healthy when sampled, although unrecorded immune exposures were likely present. The donor was CMV seropositive and belonged to the group of 250 to 350 seropositive cohort members. A peripheral blood sample was collected from each donor, and TCR beta sequencing was performed on peripheral blood mononuclear cells. The Qiagen DNeasy Blood Extraction Kit was used to extract genomic DNA from the blood cell samples. Regarding this clone: The target of this receptor is not known. The sample holds no much larger clone one base away, and base qualities are not on file.

Sequencing was performed on PBMCs. The receptor was isolated from a man in his forties or fifties in good health and CMV-seropositive.

The sequenced DNA: TGTGCCAGCAGTCCGGCGGGCTCTGGGGCCAACGTCCTGACTTTC. Translated, it reads CASSPAGSGANVLTF. The rearrangement combines TRBV6-1 with TRBJ2-6; D gene: possibly TRBD2, on 5 matching bases. The junction carries 8 bases between V and J, which are trimmed by 5 bases and 0 bases respectively. CDR1 and CDR2, per the germline V gene, are MNHNS and SASEGT. There are 15 amino acids in the CDR3, from cysteine to phenylalanine inclusive. Only CDR3 DNA remains: 45 bases, in frame from the first base.